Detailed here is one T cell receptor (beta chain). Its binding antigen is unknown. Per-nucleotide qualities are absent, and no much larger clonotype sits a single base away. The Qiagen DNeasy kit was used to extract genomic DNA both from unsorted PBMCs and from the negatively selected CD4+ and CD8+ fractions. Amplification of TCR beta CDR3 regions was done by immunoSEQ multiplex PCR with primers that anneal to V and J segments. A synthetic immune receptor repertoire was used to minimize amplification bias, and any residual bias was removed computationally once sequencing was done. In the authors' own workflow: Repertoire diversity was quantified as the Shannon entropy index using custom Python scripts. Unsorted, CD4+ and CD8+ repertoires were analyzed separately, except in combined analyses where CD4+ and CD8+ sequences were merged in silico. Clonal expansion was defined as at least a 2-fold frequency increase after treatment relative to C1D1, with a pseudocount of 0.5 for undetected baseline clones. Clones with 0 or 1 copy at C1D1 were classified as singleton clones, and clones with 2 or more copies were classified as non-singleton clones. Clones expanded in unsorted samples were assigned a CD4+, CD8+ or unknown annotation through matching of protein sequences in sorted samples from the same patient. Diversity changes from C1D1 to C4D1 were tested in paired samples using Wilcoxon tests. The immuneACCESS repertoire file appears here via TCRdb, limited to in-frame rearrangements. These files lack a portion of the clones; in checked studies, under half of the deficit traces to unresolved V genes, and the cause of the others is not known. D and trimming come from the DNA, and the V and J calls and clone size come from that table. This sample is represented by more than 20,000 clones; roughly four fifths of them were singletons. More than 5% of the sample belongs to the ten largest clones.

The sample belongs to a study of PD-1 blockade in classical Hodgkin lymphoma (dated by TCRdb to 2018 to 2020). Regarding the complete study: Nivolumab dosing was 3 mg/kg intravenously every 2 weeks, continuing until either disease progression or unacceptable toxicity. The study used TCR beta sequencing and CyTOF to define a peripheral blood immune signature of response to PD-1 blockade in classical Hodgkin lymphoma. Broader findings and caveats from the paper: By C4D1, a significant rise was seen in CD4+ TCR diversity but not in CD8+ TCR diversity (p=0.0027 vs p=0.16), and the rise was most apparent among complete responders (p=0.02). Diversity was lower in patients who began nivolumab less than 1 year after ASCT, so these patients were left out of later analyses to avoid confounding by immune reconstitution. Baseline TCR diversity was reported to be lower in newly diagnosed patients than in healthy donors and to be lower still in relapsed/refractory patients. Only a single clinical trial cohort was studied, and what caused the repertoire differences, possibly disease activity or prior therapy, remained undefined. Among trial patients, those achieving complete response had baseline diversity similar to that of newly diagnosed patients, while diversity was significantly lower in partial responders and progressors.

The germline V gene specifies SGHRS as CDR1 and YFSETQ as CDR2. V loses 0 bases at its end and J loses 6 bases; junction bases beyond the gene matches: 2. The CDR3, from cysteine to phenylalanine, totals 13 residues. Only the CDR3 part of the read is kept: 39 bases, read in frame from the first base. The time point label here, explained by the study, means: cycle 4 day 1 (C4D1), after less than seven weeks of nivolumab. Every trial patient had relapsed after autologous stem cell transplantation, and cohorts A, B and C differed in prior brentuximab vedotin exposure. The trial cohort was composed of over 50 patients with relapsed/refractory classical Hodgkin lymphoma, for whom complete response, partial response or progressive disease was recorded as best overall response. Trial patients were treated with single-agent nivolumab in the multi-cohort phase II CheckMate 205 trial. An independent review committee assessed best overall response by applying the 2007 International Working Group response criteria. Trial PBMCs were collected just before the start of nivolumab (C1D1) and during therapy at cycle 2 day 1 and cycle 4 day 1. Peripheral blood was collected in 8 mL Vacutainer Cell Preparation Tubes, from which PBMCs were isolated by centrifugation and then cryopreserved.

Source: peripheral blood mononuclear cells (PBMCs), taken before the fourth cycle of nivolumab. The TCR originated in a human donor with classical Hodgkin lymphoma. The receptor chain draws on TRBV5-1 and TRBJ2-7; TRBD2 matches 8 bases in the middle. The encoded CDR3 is CASSLAAGGEQYF. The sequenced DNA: TGCGCCAGCAGCTTGGCCGCGGGGGGCGAGCAGTACTTC.